Shown below are 21 T cell receptor beta chains from a single sample sequenced in a study of CD8+CD57+ T cells in acquired aplastic anemia (dated by TCRdb to the late 2010s). The sequencer listed for this sample is Illumina HiSeq 2000. Profiling of TCR beta VDJ combinations and CDR3 sequences used genomic DNA as the template. Starting from the raw public reads, TCRdb applied fastp trimming at Q25, assembled clones with MiXCR and retained in-frame beta chains. Each CDR3 protein appears once, grouped with its most common genes and DNA. The sample table holds about 130,000 distinct CDR3 sequences, of which less than 45% were seen once. The ten biggest clones cover roughly 8.1% of the sample. The specimen was sorted CD4+, CD8+, or CD8+CD57+ T cells (not recorded which) from PBMCs. The receptors stem from a human donor in good health, serving as a control.

This clonotype was detected many times. A read error may explain this, as a much larger clone is one base away. The genes are TRBV7-2 and TRBJ1-6; D remains unclear. V was trimmed by 1 base and J by 9 bases, leaving 7 bases between them. The CDR3 spans 13 residues. Germline V lookup: CDR1 SGHTA, CDR2 FQGNSA. CDR3 residues: CASSLEVSSPLHF. The CDR3 DNA sequence: TGTGCCAGCAGCTTAGAGGTTAGTTCACCCCTCCACTTT.

This clonotype was observed at least ten times. The chain links TRBV5-8 to TRBJ1-2; D is unclear. The V end lost 0 bases, the J end lost 0 bases, and 3 bases lay between the germline ends. The CDR3 has 13 amino acids. CDR1 and CDR2 from the germline V gene are SGHTS and YDEGEE. CDR3 nucleotide sequence: TGTGCCAGCAGCTTGGTAGCTAACTATGGCTACACCTTC. It is translated as CASSLVANYGYTF.

The V call is TRBV20-1, the J call TRBJ1-5; D uncertain. V was shortened by 3 bases and J by 0 bases, with 9 bases between the two germline ends. Germline assignment: CDR1 DFQATT and CDR2 SNEGSKA (reference sequence). The length of the CDR3 is 14 residues. The CDR3 coding sequence is TGCAGTGCTAGCGCGTTGAATAGCAATCAGCCCCAGCATTTT. As protein: CSASALNSNQPQHF.

This clonotype was recorded many times. The DNA of the CDR3 is TGCGCCAGCAGCTTGGGTATTTTGGGACAGGGATCGGGCTACACCTTC. As protein: CASSLGILGQGSGYTF. The chain employs TRBV5-1 and TRBJ1-2; 9 nucleotides match TRBD1. Unmatched junction bases numbered 11, after V lost 0 bases and J lost 8 bases. This CDR3 contains 16 residues. Germline V gene data show CDR1 as SGHRS and CDR2 as YFSETQ. Supplemented by reference TRBV5-1 and TRBJ1-2, the full variable domain reads KAGVTQTPRYLIKTRGQQVTLSCSPISGHRSVSWYQQTPGQGLQFLFEYFSETQRNKGNFPGRFSGRQFSNSRSEMNVSTLELGDSALYLCASSLGILGQGSGYTFGSGTRLTVV.

The chain combines TRBV25-1 with TRBJ1-2; D perhaps matches TRBD1 (5 bases). Trimming removed 4 bases at V and 2 bases at J, with 14 bases between. Germline loops: CDR1 MGHDK, CDR2 SYGVNS. The CDR3 is 15 residues long. Written as DNA, the CDR3 is TGTGCCAGCAGTGCTACCGACAGCCTCAACTATGGCTACACCTTC. This gives the protein CASSATDSLNYGYTF.

This clonotype has a count of ten or more. The gene calls are TRBV25-1 and TRBJ1-4, with 11 bases aligning to TRBD1. The CDR3 totals 18 residues. V lost 3 bases, J lost 8 bases, and 14 bases stayed unmatched. Germline V gene lookup returns CDR1 MGHDK and CDR2 SYGVNS. The CDR3 region is CASSDSRTGGAWREKLFF. In nucleotides, the CDR3 is TGTGCCAGCAGTGATAGTCGGACAGGGGGCGCCTGGCGAGAAAAACTGTTTTTT.

This clonotype was detected ten times or more. At one of its ends the junction is not consistent with the germline gene, which may arise from a read error. The rearrangement uses TRBV28 and TRBJ1-1; no clear D. The CDR3 sequence is 12 residues long. Germline CDR1 MDHEN, CDR2 SYDVKM. CDR3 residues: CASSSPTTSLRF. CDR3 in DNA: TGTGCCAGCAGTTCCCCTACGACAAGTCTTCGGTTT. Looking up the rest from reference TRBV28 and TRBJ1-1 gives the full variable domain: DVKVTQSSRYLVKRTGEKVFLECVQDMDHENMFWYRQDPGLGLRLIYFSYDVKMKEKGDIPEGYSVSREKKERFSLILESASTNQTSMYLCASSSPTTSLRFGQGTRLTVV.

This clonotype was detected ten times or more. This chain connects TRBV7-8 to TRBJ2-5; 8 bases fit TRBD2. Germline CDR1 is SGHVS and CDR2 is FQNEAQ. After removal of 3 bases from V and 1 base from J, the junction contained 4 bases not matched to a gene. This CDR3 is built from 15 residues. The DNA for the CDR3 is TGTGCCAGCAGCTTTACTAGCGGTACCCAAGAGACCCAGTACTTC. Translated: CASSFTSGTQETQYF. Combining the CDR3 with reference TRBV7-8 and TRBJ2-5 gives the whole variable domain GAGVSQSPRYKVAKRGQDVALRCDPISGHVSLFWYQQALGQGPEFLTYFQNEAQLDKSGLPSDRFFAERPEGSVSTLKIQRTQQEDSAVYLCASSFTSGTQETQYFGPGTRLLVL.

With respect to this clonotype: This may stem from a read error, because a much larger clone lies one nucleotide away. The chain recombines TRBV5-6 with TRBJ2-7, with D perhaps matching TRBD1 (6 bases). CDR1 and CDR2 (germline): SGHDT, YYEEEE. Trimming shortened V by 3 bases and J by 6 bases, and 16 bases separated the two germline ends. This CDR3 contains 14 residues. DNA for the CDR3: TGTGCCAGCAGCTACAACAGGGTCCGGGGCGAGCAGTACTTC. Residues: CASSYNRVRGEQYF.

This clonotype was observed many times. The chain combines TRBV19 with TRBJ1-2; D possibly corresponds to TRBD1 (5 bases). Germline V gives CDR1 LNHDA, CDR2 SQIVND (reference sequence). CDR3 size: 15 residues. V lost 6 bases to trimming and J lost 2 bases, with 16 bases between them. The DNA of the CDR3 is TGTGCCAGTAGCCCTCTGGGGCAGCCCAACTATGGCTACACCTTC. It translates to CASSPLGQPNYGYTF.

In the case of this clonotype: Given a much more abundant clone one base away, this may be a read error. The gene calls are TRBV6-1 and TRBJ1-1; D might be TRBD1 (5 bases). The germline V gene has CDR1 MNHNS and CDR2 SASEGT. This CDR3 region has 16 residues. V was trimmed by 9 bases and J by 5 bases, leaving 25 bases between them. This CDR3 reads CASRDGVGRGRTEAFF. The CDR3 DNA sequence: TGTGCCAGTCGGGACGGGGTAGGACGAGGACGTACTGAAGCTTTCTTT.

This clonotype came up many times. The chain combines TRBV20-1 with TRBJ2-1; D not certain. The V end lost 3 bases, the J end lost 1 base, and 13 bases lay between the germline ends. This CDR3 comprises 15 residues. Germline CDR1 DFQATT, CDR2 SNEGSKA (reference sequence). The CDR3 sequence: CSARHSEKSYNEQFF. CDR3 nucleotide sequence: TGCAGTGCTAGGCACTCGGAAAAGTCCTACAATGAGCAGTTCTTC.

The rearrangement joins TRBV29-1 to TRBJ1-3, with D perhaps matching TRBD1 (5 bases). Trimming took off 1 base at V and 2 bases at J, with 6 bases between the two ends. The CDR3 extends over 13 amino acids. Germline assignment: CDR1 SQVTM and CDR2 ANQGSEA. CDR3 loop: CSVEVGAGNTIYF. CDR3 nucleotides: TGCAGCGTTGAAGTAGGGGCTGGAAACACCATATATTTT.

This clonotype was recorded many times. V gene TRBV6-1 combines with J gene TRBJ1-1; D perhaps matches TRBD1 (6 bases). V lost 6 bases and J lost 0, with 14 bases in between. The CDR3 is 15 residues long. The germline V gene encodes CDR1 MNHNS and CDR2 SASEGT. The CDR3 region is CASRGHSKMNTEAFF. As DNA, the CDR3 is TGTGCCAGCAGGGGACACTCCAAGATGAACACTGAAGCTTTCTTT.

This clonotype was observed at least ten times. The gene calls are TRBV7-2 and TRBJ1-2; TRBD1 is a possible D gene (6 bases). Trimming cost V 7 bases and J 4 bases, with 16 bases left between them. Germline CDR1 reads SGHTA; CDR2 reads FQGNSA. The CDR3 is 14 residues long. CDR3 DNA: TGTGCCAGCAACCGGGGGGGGCGCGGCTATGGCTACACCTTC. Its protein is CASNRGGRGYGYTF.

The V gene is TRBV20-1, the J gene TRBJ2-3; D gene uncertain. Germline V CDR1 and CDR2: DFQATT, SNEGSKA (reference sequence). V lost 3 bases to trimming and J lost 6 bases, with 7 bases between them. The CDR3 is 11 residues long. Here the CDR3 reads CSASGRDTQYF. CDR3 DNA: TGCAGTGCTAGCGGTCGGGATACGCAGTATTTT.

In this sample, this clonotype turned up many times. The chain joins TRBV19 to TRBJ1-3, with D tentatively TRBD1 (5 bases). This CDR3 contains 19 residues. Germline V gene data show CDR1 as LNHDA and CDR2 as SQIVND (reference sequence). Trimming took off 2 bases at V and 0 bases at J, with 20 bases between the two ends. CDR3 sequence reads: CASSIRGAGTSSSGNTIYF. CDR3 nucleotides: TGTGCCAGTAGTATACGGGGAGCCGGGACTTCTAGCTCTGGAAACACCATATATTTT.

V is TRBV11-1 and J is TRBJ2-3, with 9 bases fitting TRBD2. The CDR3 extends over 15 amino acids. Germline V lookup: CDR1 SGHAT, CDR2 FQDESV (reference sequence). Trimming removed 5 bases from V and 4 bases from J; junction bases left unmatched: 7. The CDR3 sequence: CASSEGGGAADTQYF. The CDR3 region has the DNA TGTGCCAGCAGCGAAGGCGGGGGGGCCGCAGATACGCAGTATTTT.

In regard to this clonotype: A much larger clone differs by one base, so this may be a read error. V usage is TRBV5-1 and J usage is TRBJ1-4, with D possibly TRBD1 on 5 matching bases. Germline assignment: CDR1 SGHRS and CDR2 YFSETQ. The CDR3 has 14 amino acids. The CDR3 nucleotides are TGCGCCAGCAGCTTAGACAGCTTTAATGAGAAACTGTCTTTT. Amino acids: CASSLDSFNEKLSF.

This clonotype was counted at least ten times. The chain combines TRBV10-3 with TRBJ2-2; D might be TRBD2 (8 bases). V dropped 0 bases and J dropped 5 bases, with 13 bases sitting between them. Germline loops: CDR1 ENHRY, CDR2 SYGVKD. The CDR3 totals 16 residues. CDR3 loop: CAISESGRGPTGELFF. The CDR3 nucleotides read TGTGCCATCAGTGAGTCCGGGAGGGGGCCGACCGGGGAGCTGTTTTTT.

The chain links TRBV7-2 to TRBJ1-6; D call uncertain. Germline V gene sequence: CDR1 SGHTA, CDR2 FQGNSA. Trimming removed 3 bases at V and 13 bases at J, with 10 bases between. This CDR3 contains 12 residues. CDR3 loop: CASSLLGYPLHF. The CDR3 DNA follows: TGTGCCAGCAGCTTGCTGGGATATCCCCTCCACTTT.